This is a list of T cell receptor beta chains from one sample in a study of T cell responses to AZD1222 COVID-19 vaccine. Libraries were prepared by immunoSEQ multiplex PCR; TCRdb keeps only in-frame clonotypes and omits some of them. The data show some 100,000 clones, 85% to 90% seen once. Sequencing was performed on peripheral blood, taken on day 0 of AZD1222 vaccination. The receptor set was obtained from an adult in good health. Each CDR3 is given with its conserved first and last residue. D genes are given only for firm matches. Some rows mark clone size as missing; the rest say once, few, many or name a class of expanded clone.

d_call: TRBD1; cdr3_length: 17; v_call: TRBV15; clone_size: few; j_call: TRBJ2-1; cdr3_aa: CATSRDLWQGVRNEQFF; cdr3_nt: TGTGCCACCAGCAGAGATCTTTGGCAGGGGGTCAGGAATGAGCAGTTCTTC
d_call: .; cdr3_length: 14; v_call: TRBV3-1/TRBV3-2; clone_size: .; j_call: TRBJ1-1; cdr3_aa: CASSQDRRQSAAFF; cdr3_nt: TGTGCCAGCAGCCAAGATCGAAGACAGTCCGCGGCTTTCTTT
d_call: .; cdr3_length: 18; v_call: TRBV5-1; clone_size: .; j_call: TRBJ1-4; cdr3_aa: CASSLVRGGLATNEKLFF; cdr3_nt: TGCGCCAGCAGCTTGGTGAGGGGGGGTCTTGCAACTAATGAAAAACTGTTTTTT
d_call: .; cdr3_length: 14; v_call: TRBV19; clone_size: .; j_call: TRBJ1-4; cdr3_aa: CASSRGLEYEKLFF; cdr3_nt: TGTGCCAGTAGCAGGGGTCTTGAGTATGAAAAACTGTTTTTT
d_call: .; cdr3_length: 14; v_call: TRBV5-4; clone_size: .; j_call: TRBJ2-3; cdr3_aa: CASSGPTSTDTQYF; cdr3_nt: TGTGCCAGCTCCGGCCCGACTAGCACAGATACGCAGTATTTT
d_call: TRBD1; cdr3_length: 14; v_call: TRBV4-3; clone_size: .; j_call: TRBJ1-6; cdr3_aa: CASSPGTGRSPLHF; cdr3_nt: TGCGCCAGCAGCCCCGGGACAGGTCGTTCACCCCTCCACTTT
d_call: TRBD1; cdr3_length: 14; v_call: TRBV2; clone_size: once; j_call: TRBJ2-2; cdr3_aa: CASSRDRGTGELFF; cdr3_nt: TGTGCCAGCAGTCGGGACAGGGGAACCGGGGAGCTGTTTTTT
d_call: .; cdr3_length: 16; v_call: TRBV19; clone_size: once; j_call: TRBJ2-5; cdr3_aa: CASSAPGVGYQETQYF; cdr3_nt: TGTGCCAGTAGTGCCCCGGGGGTGGGGTACCAAGAGACCCAGTACTTC
d_call: .; cdr3_length: 16; v_call: TRBV6-2/TRBV6-3; clone_size: .; j_call: TRBJ2-1; cdr3_aa: CASSYTGLGTYNEQFF; cdr3_nt: TGTGCCAGCAGTTACACCGGACTGGGGACTTACAATGAGCAGTTCTTC
d_call: .; cdr3_length: 15; v_call: TRBV5-1; clone_size: .; j_call: TRBJ1-2; cdr3_aa: CASSLGAVADYGYTF; cdr3_nt: TGCGCCAGCAGCTTGGGGGCGGTGGCAGACTATGGCTACACCTTC
d_call: TRBD1; cdr3_length: 15; v_call: TRBV7-3; clone_size: .; j_call: TRBJ2-5; cdr3_aa: CASSPTGTGEETQYF; cdr3_nt: TGTGCCAGCAGCCCAACCGGGACAGGAGAAGAGACCCAGTACTTC
d_call: TRBD1; cdr3_length: 14; v_call: TRBV4-2; clone_size: .; j_call: TRBJ1-5; cdr3_aa: CASSPGQGNQPQHF; cdr3_nt: TGTGCCAGCAGCCCCGGACAGGGCAATCAGCCCCAGCATTTT
d_call: .; cdr3_length: 16; v_call: TRBV4-2; clone_size: .; j_call: TRBJ1-5; cdr3_aa: CASSQGGGQRNQPQHF; cdr3_nt: TGTGCCAGCAGCCAAGGGGGCGGACAGCGAAATCAGCCCCAGCATTTT
d_call: TRBD1; cdr3_length: 16; v_call: TRBV5-6; clone_size: .; j_call: TRBJ2-7; cdr3_aa: CASSLLTGTGDYEQYF; cdr3_nt: TGTGCCAGCAGCTTGCTCACCGGGACAGGGGACTACGAGCAGTACTTC
d_call: TRBD1; cdr3_length: 14; v_call: TRBV19; clone_size: few; j_call: TRBJ1-5; cdr3_aa: CASSIDNRGQPQHF; cdr3_nt: TGTGCCAGTAGTATAGATAACAGGGGACAGCCCCAGCATTTT
d_call: .; cdr3_length: 17; v_call: TRBV9; clone_size: .; j_call: TRBJ2-6; cdr3_aa: CASSDAGMTSGANVLTF; cdr3_nt: TGTGCCAGCAGCGACGCGGGGATGACCTCTGGGGCCAACGTCCTGACTTTC
d_call: .; cdr3_length: 14; v_call: TRBV4-2; clone_size: .; j_call: TRBJ1-1; cdr3_aa: CASSQEYRNTEAFF; cdr3_nt: TGTGCCAGCAGCCAAGAATACAGAAACACTGAAGCTTTCTTT
d_call: .; cdr3_length: 17; v_call: TRBV9; clone_size: .; j_call: TRBJ2-3; cdr3_aa: CASSVALAGFSTDTQYF; cdr3_nt: TGTGCCAGCAGCGTAGCTTTGGCAGGCTTCAGCACAGATACGCAGTATTTT
d_call: TRBD1; cdr3_length: 17; v_call: TRBV5-1; clone_size: .; j_call: TRBJ2-6; cdr3_aa: CASTPDRGFSGANVLTF; cdr3_nt: TGCGCCAGCACCCCTGACAGGGGGTTTAGTGGGGCCAACGTCCTGACTTTC
d_call: .; cdr3_length: 14; v_call: TRBV7-9; clone_size: few; j_call: TRBJ1-1; cdr3_aa: CASSSRVSNTEAFF; cdr3_nt: TGTGCCAGCAGCTCCCGAGTCTCGAACACTGAAGCTTTCTTT
d_call: .; cdr3_length: 15; v_call: TRBV7-2; clone_size: .; j_call: TRBJ2-7; cdr3_aa: CASSPRDLRGGEQYF; cdr3_nt: TGTGCCAGCAGCCCCCGGGACCTAAGAGGCGGCGAGCAGTACTTC
d_call: .; cdr3_length: 14; v_call: TRBV7-2; clone_size: once; j_call: TRBJ1-1; cdr3_aa: CASSLGAGPEEAFF; cdr3_nt: TGTGCCAGCAGCTTGGGAGCGGGACCTGAAGAAGCTTTCTTT
d_call: TRBD1; cdr3_length: 16; v_call: TRBV7-3; clone_size: few; j_call: TRBJ2-1; cdr3_aa: CASSPRDRGSYNEQFF; cdr3_nt: TGTGCCAGCAGCCCCCGGGACAGGGGATCCTACAATGAGCAGTTCTTC
d_call: .; cdr3_length: 16; v_call: TRBV28; clone_size: .; j_call: TRBJ1-5; cdr3_aa: CASTPGGGPSIRAQHF; cdr3_nt: TGTGCCAGCACCCCCGGGGGGGGGCCCTCAATCAGGGCCCAGCATTTT
d_call: TRBD1; cdr3_length: 14; v_call: TRBV15; clone_size: .; j_call: TRBJ1-1; cdr3_aa: CATSKQQGSTEAFF; cdr3_nt: TGTGCCACCAGCAAACAACAGGGGAGTACTGAAGCTTTCTTT
d_call: TRBD1; cdr3_length: 14; v_call: TRBV18; clone_size: few; j_call: TRBJ2-5; cdr3_aa: CASSPRQGEETQYF; cdr3_nt: TGTGCCAGCTCACCAAGACAGGGCGAAGAGACCCAGTACTTC
d_call: .; cdr3_length: 15; v_call: TRBV3-1/TRBV3-2; clone_size: .; j_call: TRBJ1-3; cdr3_aa: CASSQRTGTGNTIYF; cdr3_nt: TGTGCCAGCAGCCAACGGACGGGTACGGGAAACACCATATATTTT
d_call: TRBD1; cdr3_length: 17; v_call: TRBV18; clone_size: .; j_call: TRBJ2-2; cdr3_aa: CASSARQGASNTGELFF; cdr3_nt: TGTGCCAGCTCCGCCCGACAGGGGGCCTCGAACACCGGGGAGCTGTTTTTT
d_call: .; cdr3_length: 16; v_call: TRBV3-1/TRBV3-2; clone_size: .; j_call: TRBJ1-4; cdr3_aa: CASSHGGGATNEKLFF; cdr3_nt: TGTGCCAGCAGCCACGGGGGGGGTGCAACTAATGAAAAACTGTTTTTT
d_call: .; cdr3_length: 14; v_call: TRBV7-2; clone_size: .; j_call: TRBJ1-2; cdr3_aa: CASSQTQGRYGYTF; cdr3_nt: TGTGCCAGCAGCCAAACACAGGGCCGCTATGGCTACACCTTC
d_call: .; cdr3_length: 13; v_call: TRBV18; clone_size: .; j_call: TRBJ1-6; cdr3_aa: CASSPDSNSPLHF; cdr3_nt: TGTGCCAGCTCACCTGACAGTAATTCACCCCTCCACTTT
d_call: .; cdr3_length: 15; v_call: TRBV7-8; clone_size: once; j_call: TRBJ1-5; cdr3_aa: CASSLGLASNQPQHF; cdr3_nt: TGTGCCAGCAGCTTAGGACTAGCTAGCAATCAGCCCCAGCATTTT
d_call: .; cdr3_length: 12; v_call: TRBV18; clone_size: .; j_call: TRBJ1-2; cdr3_aa: CASSPGEIGYTF; cdr3_nt: TGTGCCAGCTCACCCGGGGAAATTGGCTACACCTTC
d_call: .; cdr3_length: 13; v_call: TRBV7-8; clone_size: .; j_call: TRBJ2-5; cdr3_aa: CASSLLSFETQYF; cdr3_nt: TGTGCCAGCAGCTTATTAAGTTTTGAGACCCAGTACTTC
d_call: .; cdr3_length: 15; v_call: TRBV18; clone_size: .; j_call: TRBJ2-7; cdr3_aa: CASSTMTQTGYEQYF; cdr3_nt: TGTGCCAGCTCAACTATGACCCAAACAGGGTACGAGCAGTACTTC
d_call: .; cdr3_length: 13; v_call: TRBV2; clone_size: .; j_call: TRBJ2-5; cdr3_aa: CASTQVRRETQYF; cdr3_nt: TGTGCCAGCACCCAAGTGAGGAGGGAGACCCAGTACTTC
d_call: .; cdr3_length: 15; v_call: TRBV6-5; clone_size: .; j_call: TRBJ1-6; cdr3_aa: CASSYLSSYNSPLHF; cdr3_nt: TGTGCCAGCAGTTACCTAAGCTCCTATAATTCACCCCTCCACTTT
d_call: TRBD1; cdr3_length: 15; v_call: TRBV4-3; clone_size: .; j_call: TRBJ1-2; cdr3_aa: CASSQGGDRVYGYTF; cdr3_nt: TGCGCCAGCAGCCAAGGGGGGGACAGGGTCTATGGCTACACCTTC
d_call: .; cdr3_length: 13; v_call: TRBV6-5; clone_size: .; j_call: TRBJ1-5; cdr3_aa: CASSPDRNQPQHF; cdr3_nt: TGTGCCAGCAGTCCCGACCGAAATCAGCCCCAGCATTTT
d_call: TRBD1; cdr3_length: 13; v_call: TRBV11-3; clone_size: .; j_call: TRBJ1-2; cdr3_aa: CASSLAHRGGYTF; cdr3_nt: TGTGCCAGCAGCTTAGCCCACAGGGGCGGCTACACCTTC
d_call: .; cdr3_length: 12; v_call: TRBV18; clone_size: .; j_call: TRBJ1-2; cdr3_aa: CAGATSNYGYTF; cdr3_nt: TGTGCCGGGGCGACAAGTAACTATGGCTACACCTTC
d_call: TRBD1; cdr3_length: 12; v_call: TRBV6-2/TRBV6-3; clone_size: .; j_call: TRBJ1-2; cdr3_aa: CASSRQGNGYTF; cdr3_nt: TGTGCCAGCAGTCGACAGGGGAATGGCTACACCTTC
d_call: .; cdr3_length: 15; v_call: TRBV3-1/TRBV3-2; clone_size: once; j_call: TRBJ1-1; cdr3_aa: CASSQDPWGDTEAFF; cdr3_nt: TGTGCCAGCAGCCAAGATCCATGGGGCGATACTGAAGCTTTCTTT
d_call: .; cdr3_length: 15; v_call: TRBV18; clone_size: .; j_call: TRBJ1-5; cdr3_aa: CASSPTHRDGQPQHF; cdr3_nt: TGTGCCAGCTCACCAACCCACAGGGACGGGCAGCCCCAGCATTTT
d_call: .; cdr3_length: 12; v_call: TRBV7-9; clone_size: .; j_call: TRBJ1-5; cdr3_aa: CASSLARQPQHF; cdr3_nt: TGTGCCAGCAGCTTAGCGCGACAGCCCCAGCATTTT
d_call: .; cdr3_length: 13; v_call: TRBV5-5; clone_size: .; j_call: TRBJ2-7; cdr3_aa: CASSPPSPGEQYF; cdr3_nt: TGTGCCAGCAGCCCCCCCTCCCCGGGCGAGCAGTACTTC
d_call: .; cdr3_length: 15; v_call: TRBV27; clone_size: .; j_call: TRBJ1-6; cdr3_aa: CASRIRAVLDSPLHF; cdr3_nt: TGTGCCAGCCGCATCCGGGCGGTGCTTGATTCACCCCTCCACTTT
d_call: .; cdr3_length: 14; v_call: TRBV20-1; clone_size: .; j_call: TRBJ1-2; cdr3_aa: CSASPGPVGYGYTF; cdr3_nt: TGCAGTGCTAGTCCGGGCCCCGTGGGCTATGGCTACACCTTC
d_call: .; cdr3_length: 15; v_call: TRBV7-2; clone_size: .; j_call: TRBJ2-5; cdr3_aa: CASSAQGGGLETQYF; cdr3_nt: TGTGCCAGCAGCGCACAGGGTGGGGGACTTGAGACCCAGTACTTC
d_call: TRBD1; cdr3_length: 15; v_call: TRBV6-2/TRBV6-3; clone_size: few; j_call: TRBJ2-3; cdr3_aa: CASSTTGDRTDTQYF; cdr3_nt: TGTGCCAGCAGTACGACAGGGGATCGGACAGATACGCAGTATTTT